The 9 T cell receptor beta chains in this list originate from one sample, sequenced in a study of T cells in Graves' hyperthyroidism and ophthalmopathy. Amplified regions were TCR beta CDR3 sequences from RNA transcripts. Primed by the HTBI set, a first-round RT-PCR was run on the TCR CDR3. MiXCR, run by TCRdb on the multiplex PCR reads, gives a single entry per CDR3 protein. The sample yields a few hundred thousand distinct CDR3 sequences, about 45% seen once. Sequencing used peripheral blood or thyroid tissue (not recorded which). The receptors originated from a woman aged 18-30 years with Graves' hyperthyroidism.

In the case of this clonotype: An end of the junction differs from the germline gene, which may be a read error. V is TRBV10-3 and J is TRBJ2-5; tentatively, D is TRBD2 (6 bases). Germline assignment: CDR1 ENHRY and CDR2 SYGVKD. The CDR3 has 15 residues. CDR3 in DNA: TGTGCCAGCAGTGAAGGAGGACTACCACGGGTGACCCAGTACTTC. It is translated as CASSEGGLPRVTQYF.

Turning to this clonotype: The conserved phenylalanine or tryptophan normally closing the CDR3 is absent here, so this likely arose from a read error. The genes are TRBV2 and TRBJ2-7, with D possibly being TRBD2 (5 bases). CDR1 is SNHLY, CDR2 FYNNEI, per germline. CDR3 length: 12 residues. The CDR3: CASRTSDYDQYL. The CDR3 nucleotides are TGTGCCAGCAGGACCAGCGACTACGACCAGTACCTC.

This clonotype was recorded many times. The rearrangement uses TRBV7-9 and TRBJ2-5; D is unclear. Germline CDR1 is SEHNR and CDR2 is FQNEAQ (reference sequence). The CDR3 covers 14 residues. The germline V and J ends were trimmed by 5 bases and 3 bases, with 13 bases remaining between them. CDR3 residues: CASSPALMKETQYF. The DNA for the CDR3 is TGTGCCAGCAGCCCCGCACTGATGAAAGAGACCCAGTACTTC.

This clonotype came up many times. V usage is TRBV7-3 and J usage is TRBJ2-5; tentative D call: TRBD1 (5 bases). The CDR3 is 14 residues long. The germline V gene has CDR1 SGHTA and CDR2 FQGTGA. With 5 bases removed from V and 3 bases from J, the gap between germline ends came to 13 bases. The CDR3 region is CASSRDSTEETQYF. The DNA of the CDR3 is TGTGCCAGCAGCCGCGATTCGACAGAAGAGACCCAGTACTTC.

In regard to this clonotype: A much larger clone lies a single base off, so this may be a read error. This rearrangement joins TRBV7-2 to TRBJ2-5; D perhaps matches TRBD2 (5 bases). The germline CDR1 and CDR2 sequences are SGHTA and FQGNSA. This CDR3 comprises 12 residues. CDR3 in amino acids: CASSLAAWEQCF. The CDR3 DNA reads as TGTGCCAGCAGCTTAGCGGCTTGGGAGCAGTGCTTC.

This clonotype was recorded at least ten times. The chain employs TRBV7-3 and TRBJ1-6, with TRBD1 identical over 7 bases. Trimming at V came to 5 bases and at J to 7 bases, leaving 8 bases not matched to a gene. CDR3 size: 15 residues. Germline assignment: CDR1 SGHTA and CDR2 FQGTGA. The CDR3 is CASSPRQGDNSPLHF. As DNA, the CDR3 is TGTGCCAGCAGCCCGCGACAGGGTGACAATTCACCCCTCCACTTT.

This clonotype has ten or more counts. The chain combines TRBV7-9 with TRBJ1-1; D is uncertain. This CDR3 is 12 amino acids long. The V gene's germline CDR1 is SEHNR and CDR2 FQNEAQ (reference sequence). V dropped 6 bases and J dropped 11 bases, with 16 bases sitting between them. CDR3 in amino acids: CASSYDGIGAFF. The CDR3 nucleotides are TGTGCCAGCAGTTATGACGGGATAGGGGCTTTCTTT.

The rearrangement uses TRBV20-1 and TRBJ1-4; D is unclear. Germline CDR1 DFQATT, CDR2 SNEGSKA (reference sequence). V lost 6 bases and J lost 0, with 11 bases in between. The CDR3 is 14 amino acids. The CDR3 reads CSALEDPTNEKLFF. The CDR3 DNA follows: TGCAGTGCCCTAGAGGATCCAACTAATGAAAAACTGTTTTTT.

The chain employs TRBV7-9 and TRBJ2-7; a weak D match, TRBD2 (6 bases). The ends were cut back, 5 bases at V and 6 bases at J, with 14 bases in the middle. Germline loops: CDR1 SEHNR, CDR2 FQNEAQ (reference sequence). CDR3 length: 13 residues. The chain's CDR3 is CASSQAGGGEQYF. In DNA form, the CDR3 reads TGTGCCAGCAGCCAAGCCGGGGGTGGCGAGCAGTACTTC. The complete variable domain, with remaining parts taken from reference TRBV7-9 and TRBJ2-7, reads DTGVSQNPRHKITKRGQNVTFRCDPISEHNRLYWYRQTLGQGPEFLTYFQNEAQLEKSRLLSDRFSAERPKGSFSTLEIQRTEQGDSAMYLCASSQAGGGEQYFGPGTRLTVT.